This T cell receptor beta chain stems from a study of cytomegalovirus exposure and HLA in healthy donors. Primers for the PCR totalled 60 Vbeta and 13 Jbeta. TCRdb's copy holds only in-frame clones and misses some; the assay was immunoSEQ multiplex PCR. The table records more than 95,000 clones, 55% to 65% of them present only once. In germline, CDR1 is MDHEN, CDR2 SYDVKM. The CDR3 extends over 14 amino acids. Between the trimmed V and J ends, which lost 3 bases and 2 bases, there was a span of 10 bases. J is TRBJ1-1 and V is TRBV28; D may be TRBD1 (6 bases). This clonotype was obtained from a woman aged 40 to 50 in good health and CMV-seropositive. The sample was PBMCs. CDR3 sequence (DNA): TGTGCCAGCAGTTTGGCAGGGGCTAACACTGAAGCTTTCTTT. It translates to CASSLAGANTEAFF.